This T cell receptor (beta chain) was obtained from a study of blood T cell repertoires in COVID-19. As for the study in general: Acute and convalescent COVID-19 samples came from the United States, Italy and Spain. T cells, B-cell-depleted T cells, or PBMCs supplied cDNA or gDNA.

The CDR3 is made up of 14 amino acids. Germline CDR1 and CDR2: DFQATT and SNEGSKA (reference sequence). With 3 bases removed from V and 4 bases from J, the gap between germline ends came to 15 bases. In the authors' workflow: Estimation of nucleated cell counts was performed using reference gene primer amplification. Data came from immunoSEQ multiplex PCR; TCRdb stores just in-frame clones and leaves some out. V, J and clone size are those of that table, while D and trimming were read from the DNA. The sample includes more than 130,000 clones, around nine tenths of them seen just once. Input material: peripheral blood. This clonotype was obtained from a woman aged 35 to 49 with acute or convalescent COVID-19. This chain connects TRBV20-1 to TRBJ2-5; D is undetermined. This CDR3 reads CSASNAGGLETQYF. CDR3 DNA sequence: TGCAGTGCTAGTAATGCTGGCGGATTAGAGACCCAGTACTTC.